This T cell receptor beta chain was found in a study of response to subunit inactivated influenza vaccine (dated by TCRdb to 2017 to 2018). Broadly, across the study: Deep quantitative T cell receptor repertoire profiling was used in the study to track responses to a trivalent subunit inactivated influenza vaccine.

In this sample, this clonotype turned up a few times. Its recognized antigen is unknown. No base qualities exist here, and no much larger clone lies one base off it. General findings and caveats noted by the study authors: According to the authors, only a limited number of new T cells may be recruited by each seasonal influenza vaccination.

The CDR1 and CDR2 encoded by the germline V gene are SGHAT and FQNNGV. Reading from cysteine to phenylalanine, the CDR3 counts 16 amino acids. The sequence is cut down to CDR3 DNA, 48 bases in frame from base 1. V ends up 1 base short and J 4 bases short, with an unmatched junction base count of 7. Library prep was done by RT-PCR. The reads were generated on an Illumina HiSeq 2500. TCRdb ran its own pipeline on the public reads, namely fastp trimming at Q25 and MiXCR clone calling, and kept in-frame beta chains. Identical CDR3 protein sequences are pooled into one entry, listed with their most common genes and DNA. The sample data list about 540,000 distinct CDR3 sequences, and around a quarter of these were observed just once. Of the sample, under 3.5% is held by the ten largest clones. The sample was also linked to a second study, of T cells expressing NK-cell markers. According to the second study: The TCR beta cDNA libraries were made using 5'RACE template switching, a step that added both a universal primer site and unique molecular identifiers. In sorted CD3+CD56+NKG2C+, CD3+CD56+NKG2C- and CD3+CD56-NKG2C+ T-cell subsets from 7 or 8 donors, TCR beta-chain repertoires were profiled. Of the eight sequenced donors, seven were found to be HCMV-seropositive and one was found to be HCMV-seronegative. To restrict sorting to alphabetaTCR-expressing T cells, an anti-gammadeltaTCR antibody was added in several experiments. In six donors, the dominant CD3+CD56+NKG2C+ clonotypes were among the top 10 CD8+ clonotypes and accounted for about 1.0-7.0% of CD8+ T cells. Those dominant clonotypes were again the most abundant among CD3+CD56-NKG2C+ cells in four donors, at about 28.3-60.1%. Whether the expanded NKG2C-expressing T cell clones were specific for HCMV antigens was left unclear. Randomly selected healthy volunteers, three men and five women, were used as the eight sequenced donors. A commercial ELISA kit detecting HCMV-specific IgG in serum was used to determine HCMV serostatus. Ficoll density gradient centrifugation was used to isolate peripheral blood mononuclear cells from blood. CD4+ and CD8+ T cells were isolated from PBMC by magnetic immunoseparation with Miltenyi isolation kits. cDNA synthesis was primed from the TCR beta constant segment and was followed by two successive PCR amplification steps. Libraries were sequenced as 2 x 150 bp reads on Illumina HiSeq 2000/2500, MiSeq or NextSeq. MIGEC was used to demultiplex reads and group reads by UMI, and MiTCR was used to assemble and quantify clonotypes. Only TCR cDNA sequences supported by at least two reads were kept to exclude erroneous sequences. Downstream repertoire analysis used the tcR package, and clonotypes were matched across fractions by CDR3 nucleotide sequence plus V segment. VDJmatch was used to annotate antigen specificity against VDJdb, with one amino acid substitution allowed in CDR3.

Recombination connected TRBV11-2 to TRBJ2-1, with TRBD2 identical over 7 junction bases. Sequenced material: CD4+ T cells sorted from PBMCs, taken roughly 12 days after vaccination. The clonotype originates from a man aged 50 to 60 who received an inactivated influenza vaccine. Donor details come from another sample of the same person, matched by shared clones. The nucleotides read TGTGCCAGCAGCTTAGTGAGGGACTACCCATACAATGAGCAGTTCTTC. Its protein reads: CASSLVRDYPYNEQFF.